The present entry profiles one T cell receptor (beta chain) with its context. The sample belongs to a study of shared T cell receptors in the human thymus. Sequencing used immunoSEQ multiplex PCR; TCRdb keeps in-frame clones, though not all of them. This sample carries roughly 700,000 clones, roughly 90% of them seen once, and the ten largest clones take over 0.008%. The CDR3 runs to 18 residues. V shed 6 bases and J 6 bases; nucleotides not matched to a gene: 10. Germline lookup yields CDR1 SGHNT and CDR2 YENEEA. These sequences were also reported in another study, on human thymus T cells. That work states: Repertoires sampled from thymus and blood appeared biased in V and J gene usage.

This receptor was identified in a boy under two years old with a congenital heart defect. The chain couples TRBV11-3 to TRBJ2-2, with TRBD2 matching 16 bases. The source material was thymocytes. CDR3 region: CASSREGLAGGRSGELFF. As DNA, the CDR3 is TGTGCCAGCAGTCGAGAGGGACTAGCGGGAGGGCGCTCCGGGGAGCTGTTTTTT. The complete variable domain, with remaining parts taken from reference TRBV11-3 and TRBJ2-2, reads EAGVVQSPRYKIIEKKQPVAFWCNPISGHNTLYWYLQNLGQGPELLIRYENEEAVDDSQLPKDRFSAERLKGVDSTLKIQPAELGDSAVYLCASSREGLAGGRSGELFFGEGSRLTVL.